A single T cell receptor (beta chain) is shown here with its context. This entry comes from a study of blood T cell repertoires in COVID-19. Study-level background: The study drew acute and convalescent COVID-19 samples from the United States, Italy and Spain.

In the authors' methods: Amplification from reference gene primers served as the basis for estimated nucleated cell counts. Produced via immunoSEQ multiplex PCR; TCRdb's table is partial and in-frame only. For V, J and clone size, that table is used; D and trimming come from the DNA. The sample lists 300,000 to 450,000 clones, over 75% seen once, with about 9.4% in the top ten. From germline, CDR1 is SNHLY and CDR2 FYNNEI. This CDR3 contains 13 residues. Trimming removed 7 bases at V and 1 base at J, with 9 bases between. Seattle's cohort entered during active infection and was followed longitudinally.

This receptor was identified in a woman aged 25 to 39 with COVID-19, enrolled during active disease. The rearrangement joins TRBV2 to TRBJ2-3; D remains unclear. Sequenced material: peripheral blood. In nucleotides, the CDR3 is TGTGCCAGCATCGAGAGAGGCACAGATACGCAGTATTTT. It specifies CASIERGTDTQYF. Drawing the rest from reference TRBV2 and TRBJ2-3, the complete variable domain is EPEVTQTPSHQVTQMGQEVILRCVPISNHLYFYWYRQILGQKVEFLVSFYNNEISEKSEIFDDQFSVERPDGSNFTLKIRSTKLEDSAMYFCASIERGTDTQYFGPGTRLTVL.